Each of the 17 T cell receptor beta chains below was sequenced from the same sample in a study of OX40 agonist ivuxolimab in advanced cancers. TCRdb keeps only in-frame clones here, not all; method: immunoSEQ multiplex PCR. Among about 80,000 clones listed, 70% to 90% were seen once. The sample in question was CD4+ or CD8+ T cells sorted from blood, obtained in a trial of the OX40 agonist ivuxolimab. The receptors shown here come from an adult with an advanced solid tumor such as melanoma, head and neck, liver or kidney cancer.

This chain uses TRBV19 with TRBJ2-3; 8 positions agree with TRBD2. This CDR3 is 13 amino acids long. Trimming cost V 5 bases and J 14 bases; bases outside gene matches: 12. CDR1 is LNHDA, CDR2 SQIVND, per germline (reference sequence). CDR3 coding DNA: TGTGCCAGTAGTGATCCTAGCGGGCGGGGAAGGTATTTT. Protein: CASSDPSGRGRYF. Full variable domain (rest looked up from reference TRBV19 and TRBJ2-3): DGGITQSPKYLFRKEGQNVTLSCEQNLNHDAMYWYRQDPGQGLRLIYYSQIVNDFQKGDIAEGYSVSREKKESFPLTVTSAQKNPTAFYLCASSDPSGRGRYFGPGTRLTVL.

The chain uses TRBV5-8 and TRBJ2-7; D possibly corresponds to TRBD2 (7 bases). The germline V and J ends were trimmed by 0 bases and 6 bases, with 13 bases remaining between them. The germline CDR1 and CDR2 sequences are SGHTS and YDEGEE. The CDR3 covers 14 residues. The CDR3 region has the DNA TGTGCCAGCAGCTTGGACTGGGGAGGGGGCGAGCAGTACTTC. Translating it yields CASSLDWGGGEQYF.

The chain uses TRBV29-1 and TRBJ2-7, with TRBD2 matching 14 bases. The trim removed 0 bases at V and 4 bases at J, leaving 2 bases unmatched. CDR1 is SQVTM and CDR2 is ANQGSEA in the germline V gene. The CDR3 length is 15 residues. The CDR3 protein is CSVEEGLAGAYEQYF. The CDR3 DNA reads TGCAGCGTTGAAGAGGGACTAGCGGGAGCTTACGAGCAGTACTTC.

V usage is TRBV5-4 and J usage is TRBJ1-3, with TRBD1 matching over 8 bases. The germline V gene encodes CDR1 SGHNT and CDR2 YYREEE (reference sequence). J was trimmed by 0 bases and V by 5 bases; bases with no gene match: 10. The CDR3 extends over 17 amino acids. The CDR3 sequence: CASSFGQGATSGNTIYF. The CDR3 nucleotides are TGTGCCAGCAGTTTCGGCCAGGGGGCCACCTCTGGAAACACCATATATTTT.

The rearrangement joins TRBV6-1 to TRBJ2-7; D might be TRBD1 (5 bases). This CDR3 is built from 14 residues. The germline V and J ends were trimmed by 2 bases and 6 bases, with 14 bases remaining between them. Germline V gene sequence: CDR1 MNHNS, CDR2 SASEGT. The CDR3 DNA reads TGTGCCAGCAGTGAAAATGGACATCTCTCCGAGCAGTACTTC. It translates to CASSENGHLSEQYF.

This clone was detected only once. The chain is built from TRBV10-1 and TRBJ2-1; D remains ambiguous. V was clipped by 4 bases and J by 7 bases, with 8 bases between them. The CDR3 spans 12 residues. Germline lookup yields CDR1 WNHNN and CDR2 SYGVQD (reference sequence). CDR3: CASSGQGNEQFF. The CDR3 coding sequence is TGCGCCAGCAGTGGGCAAGGGAATGAGCAGTTCTTC.

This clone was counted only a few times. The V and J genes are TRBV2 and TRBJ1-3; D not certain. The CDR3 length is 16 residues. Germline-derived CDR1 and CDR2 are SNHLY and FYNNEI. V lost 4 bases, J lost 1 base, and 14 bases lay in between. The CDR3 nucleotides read TGTGCCAGCAGTGGGGTGGAGGGTATATCTGGAAACACCATATATTTT. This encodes CASSGVEGISGNTIYF. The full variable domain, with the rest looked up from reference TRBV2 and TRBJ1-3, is EPEVTQTPSHQVTQMGQEVILRCVPISNHLYFYWYRQILGQKVEFLVSFYNNEISEKSEIFDDQFSVERPDGSNFTLKIRSTKLEDSAMYFCASSGVEGISGNTIYFGEGSWLTVV.

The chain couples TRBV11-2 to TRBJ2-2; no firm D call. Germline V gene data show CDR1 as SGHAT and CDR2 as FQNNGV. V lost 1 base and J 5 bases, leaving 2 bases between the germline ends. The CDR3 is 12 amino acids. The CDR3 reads CASSLGTGELFF. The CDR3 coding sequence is TGTGCCAGCAGCTTAGGGACCGGGGAGCTGTTTTTT. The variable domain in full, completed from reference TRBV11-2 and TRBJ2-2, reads EAGVAQSPRYKIIEKRQSVAFWCNPISGHATLYWYQQILGQGPKLLIQFQNNGVVDDSQLPKDRFSAERLKGVDSTLKIQPAKLEDSAVYLCASSLGTGELFFGEGSRLTVL.

The CDR3 bases are TGTGCCAGCGGAGGGACTGACACAGATACGCAGTATTTT. Its translation is CASGGTDTDTQYF. The rearrangement uses TRBV6-1 and TRBJ2-3, with D possibly being TRBD2 (6 bases). V dropped 8 bases and J dropped 2 bases, with 11 bases sitting between them. The CDR3 has 13 amino acids. CDR1 MNHNS and CDR2 SASEGT come from the germline V gene.

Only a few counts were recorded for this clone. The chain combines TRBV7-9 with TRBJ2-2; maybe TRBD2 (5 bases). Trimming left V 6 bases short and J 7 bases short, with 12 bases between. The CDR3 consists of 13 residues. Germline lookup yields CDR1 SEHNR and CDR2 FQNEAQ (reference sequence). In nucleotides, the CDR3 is TGTGCCAGCAGGACCAACGGGAACGGGGAGCTGTTTTTT. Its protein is CASRTNGNGELFF.

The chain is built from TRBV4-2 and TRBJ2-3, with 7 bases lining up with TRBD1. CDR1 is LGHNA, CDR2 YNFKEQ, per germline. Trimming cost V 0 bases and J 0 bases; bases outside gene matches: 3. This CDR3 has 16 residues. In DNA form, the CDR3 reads TGTGCCAGCAGCCAAGAAGGGACAGTTAGCACAGATACGCAGTATTTT. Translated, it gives CASSQEGTVSTDTQYF.

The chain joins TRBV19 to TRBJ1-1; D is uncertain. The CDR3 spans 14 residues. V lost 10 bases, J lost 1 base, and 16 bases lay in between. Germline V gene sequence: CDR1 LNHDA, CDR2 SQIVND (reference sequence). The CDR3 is CATLPSRANTEAFF. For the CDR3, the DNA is TGTGCCACCTTGCCAAGCCGAGCGAACACTGAAGCTTTCTTT.

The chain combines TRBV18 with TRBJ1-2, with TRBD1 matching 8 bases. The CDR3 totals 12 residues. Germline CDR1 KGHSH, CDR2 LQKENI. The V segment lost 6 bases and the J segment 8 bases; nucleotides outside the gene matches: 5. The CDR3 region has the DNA TGTGCCAGCTCGCAGGACAGGGTCGGCTACACCTTC. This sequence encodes CASSQDRVGYTF.

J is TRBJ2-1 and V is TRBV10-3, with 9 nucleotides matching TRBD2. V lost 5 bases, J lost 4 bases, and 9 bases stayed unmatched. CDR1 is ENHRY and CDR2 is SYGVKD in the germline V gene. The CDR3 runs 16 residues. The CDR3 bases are TGTGCCATCAGTCCTGTCGGTAGCGGGGGTTACAATGAGCAGTTCTTC. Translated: CAISPVGSGGYNEQFF.

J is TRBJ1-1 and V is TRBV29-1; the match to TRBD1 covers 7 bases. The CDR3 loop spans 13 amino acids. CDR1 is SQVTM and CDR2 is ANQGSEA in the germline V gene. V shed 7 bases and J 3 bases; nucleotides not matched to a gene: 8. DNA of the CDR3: TGCAGCGCCGAGACAGGGAGAGACACTGAAGCTTTCTTT. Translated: CSAETGRDTEAFF.

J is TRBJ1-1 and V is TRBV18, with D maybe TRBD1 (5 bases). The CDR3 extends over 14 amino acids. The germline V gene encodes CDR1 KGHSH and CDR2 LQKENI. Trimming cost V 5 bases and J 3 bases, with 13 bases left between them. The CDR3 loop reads CASSSWGGDTEAFF. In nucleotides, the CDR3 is TGTGCCAGCTCATCCTGGGGGGGGGACACTGAAGCTTTCTTT. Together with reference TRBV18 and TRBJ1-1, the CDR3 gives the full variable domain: NAGVMQNPRHLVRRRGQEARLRCSPMKGHSHVYWYRQLPEEGLKFMVYLQKENIIDESGMPKERFSAEFPKEGPSILRIQQVVRGDSAAYFCASSSWGGDTEAFFGQGTRLTVV.

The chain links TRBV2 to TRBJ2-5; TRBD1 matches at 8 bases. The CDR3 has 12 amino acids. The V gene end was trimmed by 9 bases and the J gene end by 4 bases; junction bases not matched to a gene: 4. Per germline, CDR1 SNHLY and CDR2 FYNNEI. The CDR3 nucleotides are TGTGCCAGGGGAACAGGGGGAGAGACCCAGTACTTC. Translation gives CARGTGGETQYF.